This T cell receptor beta chain stems from a study of early T cells in non-severe SARS-CoV-2 infection. About the research overall: Sequenced material consisted of bulk RNA (from unsorted whole blood), and chains were unpaired.

Germline V gives CDR1 MDHEN, CDR2 SYDVKM. The CDR3 covers 12 residues. V was shortened by 4 bases and J by 2 bases, with 6 bases between the two germline ends. Tagging with unique molecular identifiers was applied to individual cDNA molecules. From the 5' RACE reads, TCRdb called clonotypes with MiXCR, one entry per CDR3 protein. The sample records approximately 71,000 distinct CDR3 sequences, roughly 13% being singletons. The chain combines TRBV28 with TRBJ2-7; D is ambiguous. The clonotype comes from an adult who was a healthcare worker with PCR-confirmed SARS-CoV-2 infection or an uninfected control (not recorded which). Sequencing input: whole blood. CDR3 sequence (DNA): TGTGCCAGCAGTTATCAGCCCTACGAGCAGTACTTC. It codes for CASSYQPYEQYF.